These T cell receptor beta chains were read from a single sample in a study of blood T cell repertoires in COVID-19. Clones were sequenced by immunoSEQ multiplex PCR, and TCRdb holds only the in-frame ones, with some missing. The profile shows approximately 270,000 clones, around nine tenths of them singletons. Source material: peripheral blood. The origin of the receptors is a man in his forties with active or convalescent COVID-19. Both conserved end residues are part of each CDR3. Fields, in order: clone size, J gene, V gene, D gene, CDR3 protein, CDR3 DNA. D genes are given only for firm matches. A clone size is listed for some rows: how often the clone was seen (once, few, many), or a class if it is expanded.

. | TRBJ2-5 | TRBV24-1 | . | CATIRGFRETQYF | TGTGCCACCATAAGAGGGTTTCGGGAGACCCAGTACTTC
. | TRBJ1-1 | TRBV28 | TRBD1 | CASSSAQGASTEAFF | TGTGCCAGCAGTTCCGCCCAGGGGGCTTCCACTGAAGCTTTCTTT
few | TRBJ1-2 | TRBV18 | . | CASSPREVYGYTF | TGTGCCAGCTCACCACGAGAAGTCTATGGCTACACCTTC
. | TRBJ2-2 | TRBV11-3 | . | CASSWTGESGELFF | TGTGCCAGCAGCTGGACGGGAGAGTCCGGGGAGCTGTTTTTT
once | TRBJ1-1 | TRBV5-4 | . | CASSPSGNTEAFF | TGTGCCAGCAGCCCGTCGGGGAACACTGAAGCTTTCTTT
. | TRBJ1-5 | TRBV10-1 | . | CASSEVVYSNQPQHF | TGCGCCAGCAGTGAGGTTGTCTATAGCAATCAGCCCCAGCATTTT
. | TRBJ2-5 | TRBV24-1 | TRBD1 | CATSGDRIETQYF | TGTGCCACCAGTGGGGACAGGATTGAGACCCAGTACTTC
once | TRBJ1-2 | TRBV12-5 | . | CASGLQQGVHGYTF | TGTGCTAGTGGTTTGCAACAGGGTGTTCATGGCTACACCTTC
. | TRBJ1-2 | TRBV12-5 | TRBD1 | CASGLALGQGDYGYTF | TGTGCTAGTGGTTTGGCCTTGGGACAGGGGGACTATGGCTACACCTTC
many | TRBJ2-7 | TRBV5-4 | TRBD1 | CASSSDRGSFSSYEQYF | TGTGCCAGCAGCTCGGACAGGGGGTCCTTTAGCTCCTACGAGCAGTACTTC
. | TRBJ1-2 | TRBV20-1 | . | CSARADYGYTF | TGCAGTGCTAGGGCGGACTATGGCTACACCTTC
. | TRBJ2-7 | TRBV28 | TRBD2 | CAGGTAGGHEQYF | TGTGCCGGAGGGACGGCGGGGGGGCACGAGCAGTACTTC
. | TRBJ2-1 | TRBV6-4 | TRBD2 | CASSERAGGSGEQFF | TGTGCCAGCAGTGAGAGAGCGGGGGGGTCTGGCGAGCAGTTCTTC
. | TRBJ2-1 | TRBV24-1 | . | CATSDFGLSSLEQFF | TGTGCCACCAGTGATTTCGGGTTGTCGAGCCTTGAGCAGTTCTTC
. | TRBJ2-7 | TRBV6-5 | . | CASSYRGGRGSYEQYF | TGTGCCAGCAGTTACCGAGGAGGTCGGGGTTCCTACGAGCAGTACTTC
. | TRBJ2-3 | TRBV19 | . | CASRGGDGTDTQYF | TGTGCCAGTAGGGGGGGAGATGGAACAGATACGCAGTATTTT
few | TRBJ2-3 | TRBV9 | . | CASSLMPRSGSTDTQYF | TGTGCCAGCAGCCTCATGCCCCGCTCGGGTAGCACAGATACGCAGTATTTT
. | TRBJ2-6 | TRBV30 | TRBD1 | CASGQGYSGANVLTF | TGTGCCTCGGGACAGGGTTACTCTGGGGCCAACGTCCTGACTTTC
. | TRBJ2-1 | TRBV4-2 | TRBD2 | CASSPQSGGAYNEQFF | TGTGCCAGCAGCCCCCAATCGGGAGGAGCCTACAATGAGCAGTTCTTC
once | TRBJ2-7 | TRBV5-4 | TRBD2 | CASSLEASGGSYEQYF | TGTGCCAGCAGCTTGGAGGCTAGCGGGGGCTCCTACGAGCAGTACTTC
few | TRBJ1-6 | TRBV5-4 | TRBD1 | CASSLGQGGGSPLHF | TGTGCCAGCAGCTTGGGACAGGGTGGGGGTTCGCCCCTCCACTTT
. | TRBJ1-5 | TRBV24-1 | . | CATSDSSRGYQPQHF | TGTGCCACCAGTGATTCATCCAGGGGCTATCAGCCCCAGCATTTT
once | TRBJ2-5 | TRBV23-1 | TRBD2 | CAATSGRAREETQYF | TGCGCCGCGACTAGCGGGAGGGCCAGGGAGGAGACCCAGTACTTC
. | TRBJ1-1 | TRBV28 | . | CASSLRHGTNTEAFF | TGTGCCAGCAGTTTGCGGCACGGAACGAACACTGAAGCTTTCTTT
. | TRBJ2-3 | TRBV18 | TRBD2 | CASLPGTSGRADTQYF | TGTGCCAGCCTACCCGGGACTAGCGGGAGGGCAGATACGCAGTATTTT
. | TRBJ1-2 | TRBV18 | . | CASSPRDDYGYTF | TGTGCCAGCTCACCGCGGGACGACTATGGCTACACCTTC
. | TRBJ2-1 | TRBV2 | . | CASMNPAGANEQFF | TGTGCCAGCATGAACCCCGCGGGGGCAAATGAGCAGTTCTTC
once | TRBJ1-4 | TRBV3-1/TRBV3-2 | . | CASSQEWPGNEKLFF | TGTGCCAGCAGCCAAGAATGGCCGGGAAATGAAAAACTGTTTTTT
. | TRBJ2-5 | TRBV24-1 | TRBD1 | CATSDSGTGPGETQYF | TGTGCCACCAGTGATTCCGGGACAGGGCCTGGGGAGACCCAGTACTTC
. | TRBJ1-1 | TRBV28 | . | CASSTNMNTEAFF | TGTGCCAGCTCCACAAACATGAACACTGAAGCTTTCTTT
. | TRBJ1-1 | TRBV28 | . | CASILLTGSAEAFF | TGTGCCAGCATCTTACTCACAGGGTCCGCTGAAGCTTTCTTT
once | TRBJ1-5 | TRBV19 | . | CATSTDTNQPQHF | TGTGCCACCTCCACGGACACCAATCAGCCCCAGCATTTT
. | TRBJ1-3 | TRBV28 | . | CASSFGGVGNTIYF | TGTGCCAGCAGTTTTGGAGGGGTCGGAAACACCATATATTTT
. | TRBJ1-4 | TRBV13 | . | CASSLGWSATNEKLFF | TGTGCCAGCAGCTTAGGATGGTCAGCAACTAATGAAAAACTGTTTTTT
. | TRBJ2-5 | TRBV9 | TRBD2 | CASSVGTSGTQETQYF | TGTGCCAGCAGCGTAGGGACTAGCGGGACTCAAGAGACCCAGTACTTC
. | TRBJ1-2 | TRBV4-1 | TRBD1 | CASSQVPGQEFYTF | TGCGCCAGCAGCCAAGTCCCGGGACAGGAATTTTACACCTTC
. | TRBJ1-6 | TRBV3-1/TRBV3-2 | . | CASSHVSGNNSPLHF | TGTGCCAGCAGCCATGTATCAGGGAATAATTCACCCCTCCACTTT
. | TRBJ2-2 | TRBV11-2 | . | CASSSPPGAGELFF | TGTGCCAGCAGCTCCCCCCCGGGGGCCGGGGAGCTGTTTTTT
once | TRBJ2-3 | TRBV7-9 | TRBD1 | CASGDRDSSKQYF | TGTGCCAGCGGGGACAGGGATAGTTCGAAGCAGTATTTT
. | TRBJ2-7 | TRBV6-2/TRBV6-3 | TRBD2 | CASRPRGDEQYF | TGTGCCAGCAGACCTCGGGGGGACGAGCAGTACTTC
. | TRBJ2-5 | TRBV6-5 | . | CASRDRGRETQYF | TGTGCCAGCAGGGACAGAGGCCGAGAGACCCAGTACTTC
. | TRBJ2-3 | TRBV5-1 | TRBD1 | CASSQGESTDTQYF | TGCGCCAGCAGCCAGGGGGAGAGCACAGATACGCAGTATTTT
once | TRBJ2-7 | TRBV12-3/TRBV12-4 | . | CASTRQGSLGQYF | TGTGCCAGCACGCGGCAGGGGAGCCTAGGGCAGTACTTC
. | TRBJ1-5 | TRBV4-1 | TRBD1 | CASSQQPTGYGNQPQHF | TGCGCCAGCAGCCAGCAACCGACAGGGTACGGCAATCAGCCCCAGCATTTT
. | TRBJ2-7 | TRBV5-5 | TRBD1 | CASSSPGQGYYEQYF | TGTGCCAGCAGCTCACCGGGACAGGGGTATTACGAGCAGTACTTC
. | TRBJ2-2 | TRBV5-1 | TRBD1 | CASGGQPTGELFF | TGCGCCAGCGGGGGACAGCCAACCGGGGAGCTGTTTTTT
few | TRBJ1-2 | TRBV7-8 | . | CASSLAGGGYGYTF | TGTGCCAGCAGCTTAGCAGGCGGGGGTTATGGCTACACCTTC
. | TRBJ1-2 | TRBV9 | . | CASSVTDILGGYTF | TGTGCCAGCAGCGTTACGGACATCTTGGGGGGCTACACCTTC
. | TRBJ1-6 | TRBV18 | TRBD1 | CASSPFVGTEYNSPLHF | TGTGCCAGCTCACCATTTGTTGGGACAGAGTATAATTCACCCCTCCACTTT
. | TRBJ2-2 | TRBV5-1 | TRBD2 | CASSQNGGDTGELFF | TGCGCCAGCAGCCAAAACGGGGGGGACACCGGGGAGCTGTTTTTT
once | TRBJ1-1 | TRBV29-1 | . | CSASSGMVNTEAFF | TGCAGCGCCAGCTCAGGGATGGTGAACACTGAAGCTTTCTTT
. | TRBJ2-7 | TRBV12-2 | . | CASRLARLAGPREQYF | TGTGCAAGTCGCTTAGCGCGGCTGGCAGGGCCGCGGGAGCAGTACTTC
. | TRBJ1-2 | TRBV28 | . | CASSLSQGYGYTF | TGTGCCAGCAGTTTAAGCCAGGGCTATGGCTACACCTTC
. | TRBJ2-1 | TRBV7-2 | TRBD2 | CASSLWASGGPGSYNEQFF | TGTGCCAGCAGCTTATGGGCTAGCGGGGGGCCCGGCTCCTACAATGAGCAGTTCTTC
. | TRBJ2-2 | TRBV13 | TRBD2 | CASSSTSGGAYTGELFF | TGTGCCAGCAGCTCGACTAGCGGGGGGGCTTACACCGGGGAGCTGTTTTTT